The 30 T cell receptor beta chains below come from one sample, sequenced in a study of CD8 T cells in ankylosing spondylitis. TCRdb reprocessed the 5' RACE reads via MiXCR and lists one record per CDR3 protein. The sample holds about 270,000 distinct CDR3 sequences, 32% seen once. Sequencing was carried out using blood, either unsorted or a sorted T cell fraction (not recorded which). The receptors originated from a male donor with ankylosing spondylitis or in good health (not recorded which).

The rearrangement joins TRBV5-6 to TRBJ2-1, with 10 bases that match TRBD2. With V trimmed by 4 bases and J by 4 bases, 5 bases remained unmatched. CDR1 is SGHDT, CDR2 YYEEEE, per germline. The CDR3 totals 15 residues. CDR3 residues: CASSRRTSGYNEQFF. The CDR3 DNA reads as TGTGCCAGCAGCCGGCGGACTAGCGGTTACAATGAGCAGTTCTTC.

The sample holds a few counts of this clonotype. The chain couples TRBV6-1 to TRBJ2-7; TRBD2 might be the D (5 bases). The germline gives CDR1 MNHNS, CDR2 SASEGT. The CDR3 is made up of 13 amino acids. V lost 10 bases and J lost 0, with 13 bases in between. CDR3 nucleotides: TGTGCCACCCAAGAGGGCGTCTCCTACGAGCAGTACTTC. Translating gives CATQEGVSYEQYF.

This sequence joins TRBV4-2 and TRBJ2-1; 14 bases map to TRBD2. The CDR3 consists of 18 residues. Per germline, CDR1 LGHNA and CDR2 YNFKEQ. V trimming: 4 bases; J trimming: 3 bases; junction bases outside the gene matches: 8. CDR3 protein: CASSPRYGTSGGYNEQFF. The DNA of the CDR3 is TGTGCCAGCAGCCCAAGATATGGGACTAGCGGGGGCTACAATGAGCAGTTCTTC.

Only a few counts were recorded for this clonotype. The gene calls are TRBV12-3 or TRBV12-4 and TRBJ2-7; 10 nucleotides line up with TRBD1. V dropped 8 bases and J dropped 3; count of bases not matched to a gene: 4. The CDR3 extends over 13 amino acids. The CDR3 sequence is CASGDRGLYEQYF. CDR3 nucleotides: TGTGCCAGCGGGGACAGGGGACTCTACGAGCAGTACTTC.

The chain joins TRBV28 to TRBJ2-4; D unresolved. The CDR3 consists of 14 residues. V dropped 4 bases and J dropped 0 bases, with 7 bases sitting between them. Looked up from germline, CDR1 is MDHEN and CDR2 is SYDVKM. CDR3 DNA: TGTGCCAGCAGTTCACCCGGAGCCAAAAACATTCAGTACTTC. It yields the protein CASSSPGAKNIQYF. Drawing the rest from reference TRBV28 and TRBJ2-4, the complete variable domain is DVKVTQSSRYLVKRTGEKVFLECVQDMDHENMFWYRQDPGLGLRLIYFSYDVKMKEKGDIPEGYSVSREKKERFSLILESASTNQTSMYLCASSSPGAKNIQYFGAGTRLSVL.

The gene calls are TRBV5-1 and TRBJ2-1; 12 bases fit TRBD2. Germline lookup yields CDR1 SGHRS and CDR2 YFSETQ. The CDR3 is 15 residues long. J was trimmed by 9 bases and V by 4 bases; bases with no gene match: 8. CDR3 residues: CASSPGLAGSGEQFF. DNA of the CDR3: TGCGCCAGCAGCCCCGGACTAGCGGGGTCTGGTGAGCAGTTCTTC.

This clonotype was counted between two and nine times. The chain joins TRBV5-1 to TRBJ2-5; the D is unclear. V was trimmed by 0 bases and J by 2 bases, leaving 8 bases between them. The CDR3 has 14 amino acids. The germline V gene has CDR1 SGHRS and CDR2 YFSETQ. CDR3: CASSLGTTQETQYF. As DNA, the CDR3 is TGCGCCAGCAGCTTGGGGACGACACAAGAGACCCAGTACTTC.

The chain is built from TRBV4-1 and TRBJ2-1; 8 bases fit TRBD2. Germline CDR1 is MGHRA and CDR2 is YSYEKL. V shed 0 bases and J 15 bases; nucleotides not matched to a gene: 16. This CDR3 contains 16 residues. The DNA of the CDR3 is TGCGCCAGCAGCCAAGATAACGTAGCGGGGACTCGGTCGCGGTTCTTC. Its protein product is CASSQDNVAGTRSRFF.

This clonotype occurred a few times. This chain links TRBV29-1 with TRBJ2-3, with 15 bases lining up with TRBD2. V dropped 7 bases and J dropped 4; count of bases not matched to a gene: 6. Looked up from germline, CDR1 is SQVTM and CDR2 is ANQGSEA. This CDR3 contains 15 residues. As DNA, the CDR3 is TGCAGCGGTGCAGGGACTAGCGGGGGGCCAGATACGCAGTATTTT. It codes for CSGAGTSGGPDTQYF.

The V and J genes are TRBV20-1 and TRBJ1-1, with a weak D call TRBD1 (6 bases). Germline-derived CDR1 and CDR2 are DFQATT and SNEGSKA (reference sequence). The CDR3 length is 11 residues. CDR3: CRGGINTEAFF. The CDR3 nucleotides read TGCAGAGGGGGTATTAACACTGAAGCTTTCTTT.

For the CDR3, the DNA is TGTGCCAGCAGTCCCCAGGAATGGGCCGGGGAGCTGTTTTTT. This encodes CASSPQEWAGELFF. The rearrangement uses TRBV12-3 or TRBV12-4 and TRBJ2-2; D remains unclear. V was pared by 5 bases and J by 6 bases, with 13 bases between. The CDR3 loop spans 14 amino acids.

This chain joins TRBV20-1 and TRBJ2-7, with D tentatively TRBD2 (5 bases). The CDR3 loop spans 13 amino acids. V lost 3 bases and J 1 base, leaving 10 bases between the germline ends. Germline CDR1 is DFQATT and CDR2 is SNEGSKA (reference sequence). Here the CDR3 DNA reads TGCAGTGCTAGGGCCGGGGAATCCTACGAGCAGTACTTC. Protein sequence: CSARAGESYEQYF.

A few counts support this clonotype. V is TRBV12-3 or TRBV12-4 and J is TRBJ2-7; the D is unclear. The V gene lost 0 bases and the J gene lost 9 bases, with 15 bases spanning the gap. This CDR3 comprises 14 residues. CDR3 nucleotides: TGTGCCAGCAGTTTAGCGGGGTCAATCCAGGTGCAGTACTTC. Its protein is CASSLAGSIQVQYF.

This clonotype was counted only a few times. The V gene is TRBV12-3 or TRBV12-4, the J gene TRBJ2-3; 7 bases line up with TRBD1. CDR3 size: 14 residues. The V gene end was trimmed by 7 bases and the J gene end by 6 bases; junction bases not matched to a gene: 10. The CDR3 protein is CASTRRQGYDTQYF. CDR3 bases: TGTGCCAGCACCCGACGACAGGGATATGATACGCAGTATTTT.

The chain couples TRBV10-3 to TRBJ2-1; unclear D gene. Germline V lookup: CDR1 ENHRY, CDR2 SYGVKD. Between the trimmed V and J ends, which lost 6 bases and 3 bases, there was a span of 12 bases. This CDR3 comprises 14 residues. The CDR3, as DNA: TGTGCCATCAGGGAAAACGACATCTACAATGAGCAGTTCTTC. This sequence encodes CAIRENDIYNEQFF.

This clonotype has more than one count but fewer than ten. Germline and junction disagree at one end, which may indicate a read error. This sequence joins TRBV5-6 and TRBJ2-1, with D tentatively TRBD1 (5 bases). CDR1 and CDR2 (germline): SGHDT, YYEEEE. The CDR3 loop spans 11 amino acids. This chain's CDR3 is CASNLGHEQFF. The DNA of the CDR3 is TGTGCCAGCAACTTGGGGCATGAGCAGTTCTTC.

This clonotype was found a few times. CDR3 region: CSAMDNEQFF. The CDR3 nucleotides read TGCAGTGCTATGGACAATGAGCAGTTCTTC. The chain has TRBV20-1 and TRBJ2-1; D is unresolved. The CDR3 length is 10 residues. Germline V CDR1 and CDR2: DFQATT, SNEGSKA (reference sequence). Deletions cut 4 bases from V and 5 bases from J, with 3 bases between.

The chain uses TRBV12-3 or TRBV12-4 and TRBJ2-3, with 7 bases lining up with TRBD2. This CDR3 comprises 14 residues. J gave up 0 bases and V 6 bases, and 3 bases lay outside the gene matches. The CDR3 DNA reads TGTGCCAGCAGGCCCGGGGGGAGCACAGATACGCAGTATTTT. It specifies CASRPGGSTDTQYF.

This clonotype was seen only a few times. The chain is built from TRBV20-1 and TRBJ2-5; 9 nucleotides line up with TRBD2. This CDR3 has 14 residues. Germline V CDR1 and CDR2: DFQATT, SNEGSKA (reference sequence). The trim removed 5 bases at V and 1 base at J, leaving 5 bases unmatched. The CDR3 sequence is CSAAGTSFQETQYF. The CDR3 nucleotides read TGCAGTGCTGCGGGGACTAGCTTCCAAGAGACCCAGTACTTC.

This clonotype was seen a handful of times. J is TRBJ2-1 and V is TRBV5-5, with 7 bases matching TRBD1. V lost 5 bases to trimming and J lost 9 bases; unmatched junction nucleotides: 8. This CDR3 contains 13 residues. Germline CDR1 is SGHKS and CDR2 is YYEKEE (reference sequence). CDR3 protein: CASRLRQGTEQFF. The CDR3 nucleotides read TGTGCCAGCAGGTTAAGACAGGGTACTGAGCAGTTCTTC.

This clonotype occurred a few times. The CDR3 is CASSDDRTYSNQPQHF. The CDR3 DNA reads as TGTGCCAGCAGTGACGACAGAACATATAGCAATCAGCCCCAGCATTTT. The chain links TRBV6-1 to TRBJ1-5, with D tentatively TRBD1 (5 bases). Germline lookup yields CDR1 MNHNS and CDR2 SASEGT. This CDR3 spans 16 amino acids. Trimming stripped 3 bases from V and 0 bases from J, with 12 bases between.

The chain couples TRBV6-4 to TRBJ2-1; TRBD2 matches at 9 bases. There are 14 residues in the CDR3. CDR1 is MRHNA, CDR2 SNTAGT, per germline. The J segment lost 8 bases and the V segment lost 5 bases, leaving 7 bases of the junction unmatched. The CDR3 DNA sequence: TGTGCCAGCAGTCCTAGCGGGGATGCCGATGAGCAGTTCTTC. Its translation is CASSPSGDADEQFF.

J is TRBJ1-6 and V is TRBV27; 7 bases line up with TRBD1. There are 18 residues in the CDR3. CDR1 and CDR2 from the germline V gene are MNHEY and SMNVEV (reference sequence). The J segment lost 1 base and the V segment lost 7 bases, leaving 13 bases of the junction unmatched. In DNA, the CDR3 is TGTGCCAGCAACCCAAAGGGGACAGCCAGTTCCTATAATTCACCCCTCCACTTT. It encodes CASNPKGTASSYNSPLHF.

This clonotype was seen once. The genes are TRBV5-1 and TRBJ1-5; 11 bases are shared with TRBD1. Germline CDR1 and CDR2: SGHRS and YFSETQ. V gave up 4 bases and J gave up 6 bases; unmatched junction bases: 9. The CDR3 extends over 16 amino acids. CDR3 bases: TGCGCCAGCAGCCCGGGGACAGGGGGAAGCGGTCAGCCCCAGCATTTT. Amino acids: CASSPGTGGSGQPQHF.

This clonotype was observed a few times. V is TRBV29-1 and J is TRBJ1-1; D may be TRBD1 (5 bases). Trimming removed 4 bases from V and 8 bases from J, with 23 bases in between. This CDR3 region has 15 residues. Germline V gene lookup returns CDR1 SQVTM and CDR2 ANQGSEA. CDR3 sequence (DNA): TGCAGCGTTGTTATGCTCCGCCAGGGCGTCAGGGAAGCTTTCTTT. Encoded protein: CSVVMLRQGVREAFF. Complete variable domain (other parts from reference TRBV29-1 and TRBJ1-1): SAVISQKPSRDICQRGTSLTIQCQVDSQVTMMFWYRQQPGQSLTLIATANQGSEATYESGFVIDKFPISRPNLTFSTLTVSNMSPEDSSIYLCSVVMLRQGVREAFFGQGTRLTVV.

In nucleotides, the CDR3 is TGTGCCAGCAGTGATCGGACAGTGGCCTACGAGCAGTACTTC. Protein product: CASSDRTVAYEQYF. The genes are TRBV6-1 and TRBJ2-7, with D maybe TRBD1 (6 bases). CDR1 is MNHNS and CDR2 is SASEGT in the germline V gene. V lost 3 bases, J lost 2 bases, and 11 bases lay in between. This CDR3 region has 14 residues.

V usage is TRBV12-3 or TRBV12-4 and J usage is TRBJ2-1, with D hard to call. The CDR3 runs to 13 residues. The V and J ends lost 1 base and 8 bases respectively, with 9 bases between them. The CDR3 DNA reads TGTGCCAGCAGTTTAGAAGTTAGGGATGAGCAGTTCTTC. As protein: CASSLEVRDEQFF.

The rearrangement joins TRBV20-1 to TRBJ1-3; no clear D gene. The CDR3 has 12 amino acids. Trimming shortened V by 5 bases and J by 0 bases, and 5 bases separated the two germline ends. Looked up from germline, CDR1 is DFQATT and CDR2 is SNEGSKA (reference sequence). The DNA for the CDR3 is TGCAGTGCTGAGCACTCTGGAAACACCATATATTTT. Protein sequence: CSAEHSGNTIYF.

V is TRBV29-1 and J is TRBJ2-5, with D possibly matching TRBD1 (6 bases). The CDR3 has 13 amino acids. CDR1 SQVTM and CDR2 ANQGSEA come from the germline V gene. V lost 4 bases to trimming and J lost 0 bases, with 9 bases between them. The CDR3 nucleotides are TGCAGCGTTGTACAGGGAAACCAAGAGACCCAGTACTTC. It specifies CSVVQGNQETQYF.

The V and J genes are TRBV10-2 and TRBJ2-5; D possibly corresponds to TRBD2 (6 bases). Germline V gene sequence: CDR1 WSHSY, CDR2 SAAADI. V gave up 7 bases and J gave up 5 bases, with 17 bases separating them. This CDR3 has 14 residues. CDR3 bases: TGCGCCAGCATGGGGGGAAGGGGACCGGAGACCCAGTACTTC. Translated, it gives CASMGGRGPETQYF.